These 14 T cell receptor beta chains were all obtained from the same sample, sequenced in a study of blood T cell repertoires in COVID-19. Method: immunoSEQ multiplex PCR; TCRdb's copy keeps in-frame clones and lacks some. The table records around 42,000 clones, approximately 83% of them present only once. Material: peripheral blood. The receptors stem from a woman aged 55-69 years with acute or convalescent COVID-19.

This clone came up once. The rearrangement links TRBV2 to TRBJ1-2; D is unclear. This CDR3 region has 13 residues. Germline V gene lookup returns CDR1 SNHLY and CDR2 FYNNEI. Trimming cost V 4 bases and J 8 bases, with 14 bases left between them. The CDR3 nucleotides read TGTGCCAGCAGTGGTGGGGAGACTGCGGGCTACACCTTC. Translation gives CASSGGETAGYTF.

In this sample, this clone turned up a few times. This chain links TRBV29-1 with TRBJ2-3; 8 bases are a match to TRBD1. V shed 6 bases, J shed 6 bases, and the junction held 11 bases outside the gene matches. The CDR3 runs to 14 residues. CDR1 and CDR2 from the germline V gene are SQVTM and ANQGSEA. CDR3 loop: CSVPLRTGRDTQYF. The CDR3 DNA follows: TGCAGCGTGCCACTACGGACAGGGCGGGATACGCAGTATTTT.

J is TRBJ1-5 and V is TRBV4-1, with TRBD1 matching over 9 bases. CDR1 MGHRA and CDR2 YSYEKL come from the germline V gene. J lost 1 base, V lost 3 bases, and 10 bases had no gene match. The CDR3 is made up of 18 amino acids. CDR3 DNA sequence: TGCGCCAGCAGCCAGAAAGGACAGGGGCATGGGAGCAATCAGCCCCAGCATTTT. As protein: CASSQKGQGHGSNQPQHF.

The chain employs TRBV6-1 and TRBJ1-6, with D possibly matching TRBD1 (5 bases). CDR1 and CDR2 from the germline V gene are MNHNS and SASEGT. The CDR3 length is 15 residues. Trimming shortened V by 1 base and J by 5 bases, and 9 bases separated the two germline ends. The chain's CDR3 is CASSEEEGNNSPLHF. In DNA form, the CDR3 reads TGTGCCAGCAGTGAAGAGGAGGGGAATAATTCACCCCTCCACTTT.

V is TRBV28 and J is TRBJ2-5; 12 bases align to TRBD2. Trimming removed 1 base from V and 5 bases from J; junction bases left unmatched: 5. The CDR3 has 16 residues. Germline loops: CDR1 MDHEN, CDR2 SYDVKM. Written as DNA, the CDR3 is TGTGCCAGCAGTTTATCGCTAGCGGGGGGGCGGGAGACCCAGTACTTC. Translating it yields CASSLSLAGGRETQYF.

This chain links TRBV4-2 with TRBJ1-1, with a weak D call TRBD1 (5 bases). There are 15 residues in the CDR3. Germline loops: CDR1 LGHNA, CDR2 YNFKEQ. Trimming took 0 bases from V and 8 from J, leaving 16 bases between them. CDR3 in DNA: TGTGCCAGCAGCCAAGATCATCAGGGAGGGAGAGAAGCTTTCTTT. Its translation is CASSQDHQGGREAFF.

The CDR3 is CASSLSLQGRHNYGYTF. The CDR3 DNA is TGTGCCAGCAGTTTATCCCTACAGGGGAGGCATAACTATGGCTACACCTTC. This chain joins TRBV28 and TRBJ1-2, with TRBD1 matching over 7 bases. This CDR3 spans 17 amino acids. The trim removed 1 base at V and 1 base at J, leaving 9 bases unmatched. CDR1 and CDR2 (germline): MDHEN, SYDVKM.

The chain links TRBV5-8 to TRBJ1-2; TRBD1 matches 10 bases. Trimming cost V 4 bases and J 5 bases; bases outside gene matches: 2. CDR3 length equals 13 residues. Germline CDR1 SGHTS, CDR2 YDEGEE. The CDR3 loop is CASSRGQGYGYTF. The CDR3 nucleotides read TGTGCCAGCAGCCGGGGACAGGGGTATGGCTACACCTTC. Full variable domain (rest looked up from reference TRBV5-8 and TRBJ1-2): EAGVTQSPTHLIKTRGQQATLRCSPISGHTSVYWYQQALGLGLQFLLWYDEGEERNRGNFPPRFSGRQFPNYSSELNVNALELEDSALYLCASSRGQGYGYTFGSGTRLTVV.

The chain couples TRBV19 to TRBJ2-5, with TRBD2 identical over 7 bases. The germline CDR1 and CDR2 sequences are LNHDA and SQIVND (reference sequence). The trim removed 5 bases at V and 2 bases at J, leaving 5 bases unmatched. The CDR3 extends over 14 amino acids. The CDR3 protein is CASSVGTIQETQYF. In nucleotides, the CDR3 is TGTGCCAGTAGTGTCGGGACTATACAAGAGACCCAGTACTTC.

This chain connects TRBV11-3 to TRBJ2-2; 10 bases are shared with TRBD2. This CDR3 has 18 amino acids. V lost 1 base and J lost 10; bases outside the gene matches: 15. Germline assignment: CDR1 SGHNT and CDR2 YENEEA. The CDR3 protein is CASSLAPGLAAGRVELFF. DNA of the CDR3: TGTGCCAGCAGCTTAGCTCCCGGACTAGCGGCGGGCCGGGTGGAGCTGTTTTTT.

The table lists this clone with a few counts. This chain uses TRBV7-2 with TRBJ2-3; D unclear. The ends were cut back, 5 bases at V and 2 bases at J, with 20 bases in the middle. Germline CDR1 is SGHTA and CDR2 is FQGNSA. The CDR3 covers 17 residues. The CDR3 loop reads CASSPTAVSYFTDTQYF. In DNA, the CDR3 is TGTGCCAGCAGCCCAACGGCGGTATCCTACTTCACAGATACGCAGTATTTT.

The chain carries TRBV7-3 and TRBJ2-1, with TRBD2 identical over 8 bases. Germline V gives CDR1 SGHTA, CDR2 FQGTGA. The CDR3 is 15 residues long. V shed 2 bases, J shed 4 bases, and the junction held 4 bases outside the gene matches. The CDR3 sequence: CASSLAGGAYNEQFF. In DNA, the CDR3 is TGTGCCAGCAGCTTAGCGGGGGGCGCTTACAATGAGCAGTTCTTC.

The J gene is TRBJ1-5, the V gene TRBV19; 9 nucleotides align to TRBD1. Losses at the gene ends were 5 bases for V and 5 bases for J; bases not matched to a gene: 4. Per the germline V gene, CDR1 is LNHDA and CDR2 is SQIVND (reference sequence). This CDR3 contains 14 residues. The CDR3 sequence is CASSFRQGDQPQHF. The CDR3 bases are TGTGCCAGTAGTTTCAGACAGGGGGATCAGCCCCAGCATTTT.

CDR3 bases: TGTGCCAGCAGCTTAGGGACAGGGTATTCACCCCTCCACTTT. Translating it yields CASSLGTGYSPLHF. The V call is TRBV7-9, the J call TRBJ1-6, with TRBD1 matching 8 bases. CDR1 and CDR2 (germline): SEHNR, FQNEAQ (reference sequence). The CDR3 runs 14 residues. V shed 1 base, J shed 8 bases, and the junction held 1 base outside the gene matches. Drawing the rest from reference TRBV7-9 and TRBJ1-6, the complete variable domain is DTGVSQNPRHKITKRGQNVTFRCDPISEHNRLYWYRQTLGQGPEFLTYFQNEAQLEKSRLLSDRFSAERPKGSFSTLEIQRTEQGDSAMYLCASSLGTGYSPLHFGNGTRLTVT.